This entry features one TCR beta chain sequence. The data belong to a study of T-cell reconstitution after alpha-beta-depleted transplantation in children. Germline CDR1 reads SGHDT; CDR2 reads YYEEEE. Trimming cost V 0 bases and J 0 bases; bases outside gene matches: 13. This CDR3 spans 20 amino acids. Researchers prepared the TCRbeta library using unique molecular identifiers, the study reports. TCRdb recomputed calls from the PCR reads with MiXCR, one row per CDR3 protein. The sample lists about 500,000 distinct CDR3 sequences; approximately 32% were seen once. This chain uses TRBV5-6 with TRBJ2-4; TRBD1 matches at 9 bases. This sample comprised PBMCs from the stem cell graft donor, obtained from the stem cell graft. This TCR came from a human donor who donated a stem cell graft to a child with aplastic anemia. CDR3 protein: CASSLAIGQGRPIAKNIQYF. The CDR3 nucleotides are TGTGCCAGCAGCTTGGCCATAGGACAGGGGCGCCCAATAGCCAAAAACATTCAGTACTTC.